The subject of this entry is one T cell receptor beta chain. Its antigen is as yet unknown. RNA, at about 0.45 to 1 ug, was reverse transcribed with random hexamers. The TCR beta CDR3 was amplified by immunoSEQ multiplex PCR across 54 Vbeta, 13 Jbeta. TCRdb reprocessed the immunoSEQ multiplex PCR reads via MiXCR and lists one record per CDR3 protein. The sample includes 150,000 to 250,000 distinct CDR3 sequences, 90% to 95% of them seen just once. CD8+ and CD4+ T cells from blood underwent TCR beta sequencing, which was carried out in a high-throughput format. In contrast to the negatively isolated CD8+ and CD4+ T cells, TEMRA cells were FACS-enriched. V was shortened by 9 bases and J by 1 base, with 11 bases between the two germline ends. The CDR3 consists of 14 residues. The germline V gene encodes CDR1 KGHDR and CDR2 SFDVKD. The data belong to a study of CD8 T cells in Susac syndrome. Findings and limits, study-wide: The study recognized that the number of individuals in its TCR sequencing and HLA analysis was relatively small.

The TCR comes from a human donor with multiple sclerosis. The chain couples TRBV24-1 to TRBJ2-2, with D possibly TRBD1 on 5 matching bases. The sequenced material came from CD4+ T cells from PBMCs. DNA for the CDR3: TGTGCCACCCTTGGTACAGGGAACACCGGGGAGCTGTTTTTT. Translating gives CATLGTGNTGELFF.